Listed below are T cell receptor beta chains from one sample, sequenced in a study of tumour-infiltrating T cells in Burkitt lymphoma. The table came from immunoSEQ multiplex PCR; TCRdb's copy has only in-frame clones and leaves some out. The sample contains approximately 2,500 clones, 88% of which appear only once. Specimen: tumor tissue. The receptor set was obtained from a human donor with diffuse large B-cell lymphoma. The CDR3 runs from the conserved cysteine through the conserved F or W. Each record gives: V gene, J gene, D gene, clone size, CDR3 DNA, CDR3 protein. The D gene is left open where the match is weak. Clone sizes are given selectively: once, few, many, or a class where the clone is expanded.

TRBV15	TRBJ2-5	-	-	TGTGCCACCAGCAGAGATTGGGGGGACATGCAAGAGACCCAGTACTTC	CATSRDWGDMQETQYF
TRBV7-3	TRBJ1-2	-	-	TGTGCCAGCAGCTTAACGGAAGGAGGGGACTATGGCTACACCTTC	CASSLTEGGDYGYTF
TRBV6-5	TRBJ1-6	-	-	TGTGCCAGCACCAATAATGCGGCAGATTCACCCCTCCACTTT	CASTNNAADSPLHF
TRBV6-5	TRBJ2-1	TRBD2	-	TGTGCCAGCAGTTACGAGGCGGGAGGTACCTACAATGAGCAGTTCTTC	CASSYEAGGTYNEQFF
TRBV6-1	TRBJ2-7	-	once	TGTGCCAGCAGTGAATCACCGGGTTTGGAGCAGTACTTC	CASSESPGLEQYF
TRBV19	TRBJ2-3	-	-	TGTGCCAGTTCTACTCTAGCGTTGGCCCCAGATACGCAGTATTTT	CASSTLALAPDTQYF
TRBV15	TRBJ2-2	-	-	TGTGCCACCAGCAGAGAAGAACCACAGAACACCGGGGAGCTGTTTTTT	CATSREEPQNTGELFF
TRBV5-1	TRBJ1-4	-	once	TGCGCCAGCAGCTTACCCGGGGAAAAACTGTTTTTT	CASSLPGEKLFF
TRBV20-1	TRBJ2-2	-	-	TGCAGTGTCTATAACGGGGAGCTGTTTTTT	CSVYNGELFF
TRBV28	TRBJ2-5	-	-	TGTGCCAGCAGTTTAAGGGAAGAGACCCAGTACTTC	CASSLREETQYF
TRBV15	TRBJ2-7	TRBD2	once	TGTGCCACCAGCAGAGAAGGTGCTAGCGGGAGCTACGAGCAGTACTTC	CATSREGASGSYEQYF
TRBV19	TRBJ1-1	TRBD1	-	TGTGCCAGTACCCAATCCAGGGGGCCTGAAGCTTTCTTT	CASTQSRGPEAFF
TRBV5-6	TRBJ2-7	-	-	TGTGCCAGCAGCCTCCGGGGGCCTGGTAGCTACGAGCAGTACTTC	CASSLRGPGSYEQYF
TRBV19	TRBJ2-1	TRBD2	-	TGTGCCAGTAGTAGCCTAGCGGACAATGAGCAGTTCTTC	CASSSLADNEQFF
TRBV10-3	TRBJ1-4	-	-	TGTGCCATCAGTGAGTCGGGGGGTCAGAATAATGAAAAACTGTTTTTT	CAISESGGQNNEKLFF
TRBV10-3	TRBJ2-7	-	-	TGTGCCATCAGCCAAGGGGGTTCCTACGAGCAGTACTTC	CAISQGGSYEQYF
TRBV7-9	TRBJ2-1	-	-	TGTGCCAGCAGCCACCTGGGCTATGAGCAGTTCTTC	CASSHLGYEQFF
TRBV28	TRBJ2-2	-	-	TGTGCCAGCAGCCGCTTCGCTGGCACCGGGGAGCTGTTTTTT	CASSRFAGTGELFF
TRBV2	TRBJ2-1	-	-	TGTGCCAGCACCAAAGATCACAATGAGCAATTCTTC	CASTKDHNEQFF
TRBV7-8	TRBJ2-5	-	-	TGTGCCAGCAGCTTAGGGCCTGGGGAGACCCAGTACTTC	CASSLGPGETQYF
TRBV7-2	TRBJ1-3	TRBD1	-	TGTGCCAGCAGCTCAGGGGGTTTCTCTGGAAACACCATATATTTT	CASSSGGFSGNTIYF
TRBV9	TRBJ2-7	TRBD1	once	TGTGCCAGCGGGACAGGCCCTGCTTCTGGTGAGCAGTACTTC	CASGTGPASGEQYF
TRBV21-1	TRBJ1-5	-	-	TGTGCCAGCACCTCCGAGGGGGGGTATAGCAATCAGCCCCAGCATTTT	CASTSEGGYSNQPQHF
TRBV5-1	TRBJ2-1	-	-	TGCGCCAGCAGCTTGGTGGCAGGGGGAGGCTACAATGAGCAGTTCTTC	CASSLVAGGGYNEQFF
TRBV15	TRBJ1-2	-	-	TGTGCCACCAGCAGAGATCAACGGGCCTATGGCTACACCTTC	CATSRDQRAYGYTF
TRBV7-2	TRBJ2-5	-	once	TGTGCCAGCAGCTTATCGCCCGGGGGAGCGGTAGAGACCCAGTACTTC	CASSLSPGGAVETQYF
TRBV21-1	TRBJ2-2	-	-	TGTGCTAGCGGCCCGGGAGGGGGGGAGCTGTTTTTT	CASGPGGGELFF
TRBV6-5	TRBJ1-5	TRBD1	-	TGTGCCAGCAGTTCGACAGGGGGAAAGCCCCAGCATTTT	CASSSTGGKPQHF
TRBV4-2	TRBJ2-2	TRBD2	-	TGTGCCGCGGGGACTAGCGGGTTATCGAACACCGGGGAGCTGTTTTTT	CAAGTSGLSNTGELFF
TRBV6-5	TRBJ1-1	-	-	TGTGCCAGCACCCGACCGGGGACTGAAGCTTTCTTT	CASTRPGTEAFF
TRBV18	TRBJ1-1	TRBD1	hyperexpanded	TGTGCCAGCTCCCGGGACAGGGTGCTTCCTGAAGCTTTCTTT	CASSRDRVLPEAFF
TRBV28	TRBJ2-1	-	-	TGTGCCAGCAGTTTTCCCCGGGGTAACAATGAGCAGTTCTTC	CASSFPRGNNEQFF
TRBV27	TRBJ2-5	TRBD2	few	TGTGCCAGTCCTAGCGGGGATCAAGAGACCCAGTACTTC	CASPSGDQETQYF
TRBV5-6	TRBJ2-2	TRBD1	-	TGTGCCAGCAGCTTCGGGACAGGGGCTCTGAACACCGGGGAGCTGTTTTTT	CASSFGTGALNTGELFF
TRBV28	TRBJ2-1	-	-	TGTGCCAGCAGGCCCCCCCCGACTAGGAGGGCGGCATACAATGAGCAGTTCTTC	CASRPPPTRRAAYNEQFF
TRBV2	TRBJ2-2	TRBD1	-	TGTGCCAGCAGTGAACAGGGGGCCGGAACCGGGGAGCTGTTTTTT	CASSEQGAGTGELFF
TRBV7-8	TRBJ2-7	-	-	TGTGCCAGCAGCCCCGTTACCTACGAGCAGTACTTC	CASSPVTYEQYF